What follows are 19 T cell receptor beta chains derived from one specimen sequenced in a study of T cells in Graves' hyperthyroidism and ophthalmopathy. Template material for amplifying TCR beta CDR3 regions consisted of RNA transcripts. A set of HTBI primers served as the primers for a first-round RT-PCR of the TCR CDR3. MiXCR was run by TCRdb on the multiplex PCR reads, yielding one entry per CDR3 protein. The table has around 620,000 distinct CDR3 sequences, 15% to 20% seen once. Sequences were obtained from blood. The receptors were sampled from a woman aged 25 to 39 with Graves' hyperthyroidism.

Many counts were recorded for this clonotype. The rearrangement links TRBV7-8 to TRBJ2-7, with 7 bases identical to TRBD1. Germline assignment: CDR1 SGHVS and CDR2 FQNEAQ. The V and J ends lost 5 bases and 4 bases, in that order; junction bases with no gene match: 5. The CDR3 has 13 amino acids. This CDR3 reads CASSGDRVYEQYF. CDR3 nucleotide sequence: TGTGCCAGCAGCGGCGACAGGGTTTACGAGCAGTACTTC.

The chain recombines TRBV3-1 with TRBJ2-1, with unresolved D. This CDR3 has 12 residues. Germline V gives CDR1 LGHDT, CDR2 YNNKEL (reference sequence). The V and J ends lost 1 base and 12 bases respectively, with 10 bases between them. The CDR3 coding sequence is TGTGCCAGCAGCCAAGCGGGTGTGCGGCAGTTCTTC. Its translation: CASSQAGVRQFF.

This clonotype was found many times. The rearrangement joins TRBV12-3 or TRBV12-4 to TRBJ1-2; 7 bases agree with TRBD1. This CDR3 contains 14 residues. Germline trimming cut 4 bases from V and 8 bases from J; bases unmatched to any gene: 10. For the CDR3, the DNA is TGTGCCAGCAGTTCACTCCGGACAGGCGGCGGCTACACCTTC. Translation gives CASSSLRTGGGYTF.

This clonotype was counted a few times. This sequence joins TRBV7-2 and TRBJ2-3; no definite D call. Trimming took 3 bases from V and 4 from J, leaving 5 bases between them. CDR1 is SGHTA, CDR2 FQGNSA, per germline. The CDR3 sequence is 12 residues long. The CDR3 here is CTSSFSSDTQYF. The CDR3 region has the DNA TGTACCAGCAGCTTCTCGTCAGATACGCAGTATTTT.

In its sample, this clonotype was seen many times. CDR3 coding DNA: TGTGCCAGCAGCCCCAGCGTCGCACAGCCCCAGCATTTT. Protein: CASSPSVAQPQHF. The gene calls are TRBV12-3 or TRBV12-4 and TRBJ1-5; no reliable D call. This CDR3 comprises 13 residues. Trimming took off 6 bases at V and 7 bases at J, with 13 bases between the two ends.

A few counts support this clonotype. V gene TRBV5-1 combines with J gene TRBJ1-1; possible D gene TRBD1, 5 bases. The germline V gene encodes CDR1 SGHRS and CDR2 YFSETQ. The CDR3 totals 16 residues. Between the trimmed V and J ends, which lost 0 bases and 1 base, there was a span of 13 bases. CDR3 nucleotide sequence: TGCGCCAGCAGCTTGGCCGGGGGGATTCAGAACACTGAAGCTTTCTTT. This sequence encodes CASSLAGGIQNTEAFF.

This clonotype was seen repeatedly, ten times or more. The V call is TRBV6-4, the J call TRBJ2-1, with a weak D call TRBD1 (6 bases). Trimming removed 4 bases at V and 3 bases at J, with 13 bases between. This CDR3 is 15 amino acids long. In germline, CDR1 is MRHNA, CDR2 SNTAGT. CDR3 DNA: TGTGCCAGCAGTGGACAGGCTGGGGACTACAATGAGCAGTTCTTC. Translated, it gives CASSGQAGDYNEQFF.

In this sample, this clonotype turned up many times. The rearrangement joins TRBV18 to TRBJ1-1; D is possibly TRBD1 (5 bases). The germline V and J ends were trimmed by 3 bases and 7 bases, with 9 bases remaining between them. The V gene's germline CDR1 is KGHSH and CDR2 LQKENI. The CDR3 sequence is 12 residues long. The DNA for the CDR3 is TGTGCCAGCTCACCGGGGGGGAATGAAGCTTTCTTT. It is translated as CASSPGGNEAFF.

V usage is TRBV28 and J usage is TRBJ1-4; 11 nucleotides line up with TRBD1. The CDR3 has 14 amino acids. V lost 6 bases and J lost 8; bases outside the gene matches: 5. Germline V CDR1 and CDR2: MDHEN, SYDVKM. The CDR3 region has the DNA TGTGCCAGCAGACCCGGGACAGGGGGGGAAAAACTGTTTTTT. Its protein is CASRPGTGGEKLFF.

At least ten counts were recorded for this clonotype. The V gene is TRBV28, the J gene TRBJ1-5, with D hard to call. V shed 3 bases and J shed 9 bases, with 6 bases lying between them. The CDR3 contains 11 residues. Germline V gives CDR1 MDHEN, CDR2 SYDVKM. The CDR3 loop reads CASSLSMPQHF. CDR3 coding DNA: TGTGCCAGCAGTTTGTCCATGCCCCAGCATTTT. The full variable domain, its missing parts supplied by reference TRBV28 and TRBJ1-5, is DVKVTQSSRYLVKRTGEKVFLECVQDMDHENMFWYRQDPGLGLRLIYFSYDVKMKEKGDIPEGYSVSREKKERFSLILESASTNQTSMYLCASSLSMPQHFGDGTRLSIL.

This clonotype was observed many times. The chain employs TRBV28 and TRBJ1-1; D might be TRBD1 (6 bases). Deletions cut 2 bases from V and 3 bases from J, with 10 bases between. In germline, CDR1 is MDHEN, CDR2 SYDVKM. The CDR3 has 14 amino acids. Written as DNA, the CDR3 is TGTGCCAGCAGTTTACTAGACAGGTACACTGAAGCTTTCTTT. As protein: CASSLLDRYTEAFF.

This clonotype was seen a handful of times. The CDR3 loop is CASSDRDLDEQYF. The CDR3 DNA reads TGTGCCAGCAGTGACAGGGACCTTGACGAGCAGTACTTC. This chain links TRBV2 with TRBJ2-7; either TRBD1 or TRBD2 may supply D (5 bases each). Germline V gene data show CDR1 as SNHLY and CDR2 as FYNNEI. With 3 bases removed from V and 5 bases from J, the gap between germline ends came to 11 bases. The CDR3 sequence is 13 residues long. The full variable domain, rest sourced from reference TRBV2 and TRBJ2-7, is EPEVTQTPSHQVTQMGQEVILRCVPISNHLYFYWYRQILGQKVEFLVSFYNNEISEKSEIFDDQFSVERPDGSNFTLKIRSTKLEDSAMYFCASSDRDLDEQYFGPGTRLTVT.

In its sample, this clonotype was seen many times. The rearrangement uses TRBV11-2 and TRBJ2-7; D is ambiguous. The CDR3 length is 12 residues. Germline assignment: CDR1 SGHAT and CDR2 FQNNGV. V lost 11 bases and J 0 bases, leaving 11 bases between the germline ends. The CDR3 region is CACGELSYEQYF. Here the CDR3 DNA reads TGTGCCTGCGGTGAGCTCTCCTACGAGCAGTACTTC.

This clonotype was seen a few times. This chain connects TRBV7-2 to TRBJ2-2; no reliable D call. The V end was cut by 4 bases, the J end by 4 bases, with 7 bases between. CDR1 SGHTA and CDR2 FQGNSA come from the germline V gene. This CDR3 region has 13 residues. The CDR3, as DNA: TGTGCCAGCAGCTCCATAGGCACCGGGGAGCTGTTTTTT. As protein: CASSSIGTGELFF. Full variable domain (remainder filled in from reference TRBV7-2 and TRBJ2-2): GAGVSQSPSNKVTEKGKDVELRCDPISGHTALYWYRQSLGQGLEFLIYFQGNSAPDKSGLPSDRFSAERTGGSVSTLTIQRTQQEDSAVYLCASSSIGTGELFFGEGSRLTVL.

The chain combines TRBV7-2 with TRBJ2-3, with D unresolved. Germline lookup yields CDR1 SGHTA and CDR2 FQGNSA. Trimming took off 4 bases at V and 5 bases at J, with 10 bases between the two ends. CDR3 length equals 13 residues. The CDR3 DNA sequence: TGTGCCAGCAGCTCCGATTATAGAGATACGCAGTATTTT. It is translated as CASSSDYRDTQYF.

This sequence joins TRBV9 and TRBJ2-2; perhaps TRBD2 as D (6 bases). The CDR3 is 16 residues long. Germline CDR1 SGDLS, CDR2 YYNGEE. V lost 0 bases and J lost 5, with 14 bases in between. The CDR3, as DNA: TGTGCCAGCAGCGTAGGGGGAGGTATAGGGACCGGGGAGCTGTTTTTT. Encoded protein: CASSVGGGIGTGELFF. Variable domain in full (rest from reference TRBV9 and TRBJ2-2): DSGVTQTPKHLITATGQRVTLRCSPRSGDLSVYWYQQSLDQGLQFLIQYYNGEERAKGNILERFSAQQFPDLHSELNLSSLELGDSALYFCASSVGGGIGTGELFFGEGSRLTVL.

CDR3 residues: CASSTGEWRETQYF. The DNA of the CDR3 is TGTGCCAGTAGTACAGGGGAATGGCGAGAGACCCAGTACTTC. The V gene is TRBV19, the J gene TRBJ2-5; D might be TRBD1 (6 bases). Per germline, CDR1 LNHDA and CDR2 SQIVND (reference sequence). V gave up 4 bases and J gave up 4 bases, with 13 bases separating them. The CDR3 is made up of 14 amino acids.

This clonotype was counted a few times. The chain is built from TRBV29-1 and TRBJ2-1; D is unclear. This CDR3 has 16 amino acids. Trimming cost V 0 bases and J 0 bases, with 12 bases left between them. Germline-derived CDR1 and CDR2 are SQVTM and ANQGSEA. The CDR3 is CSVEDRVAFSYNEQFF. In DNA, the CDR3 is TGCAGCGTTGAAGATCGGGTGGCCTTCTCCTACAATGAGCAGTTCTTC.

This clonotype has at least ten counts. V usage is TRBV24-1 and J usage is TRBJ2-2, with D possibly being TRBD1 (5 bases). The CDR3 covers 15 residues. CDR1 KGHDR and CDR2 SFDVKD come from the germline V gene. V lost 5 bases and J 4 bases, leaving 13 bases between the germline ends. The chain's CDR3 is CATSAFQGFTGELFF. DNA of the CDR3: TGTGCCACCAGTGCTTTTCAGGGTTTCACCGGGGAGCTGTTTTTT.